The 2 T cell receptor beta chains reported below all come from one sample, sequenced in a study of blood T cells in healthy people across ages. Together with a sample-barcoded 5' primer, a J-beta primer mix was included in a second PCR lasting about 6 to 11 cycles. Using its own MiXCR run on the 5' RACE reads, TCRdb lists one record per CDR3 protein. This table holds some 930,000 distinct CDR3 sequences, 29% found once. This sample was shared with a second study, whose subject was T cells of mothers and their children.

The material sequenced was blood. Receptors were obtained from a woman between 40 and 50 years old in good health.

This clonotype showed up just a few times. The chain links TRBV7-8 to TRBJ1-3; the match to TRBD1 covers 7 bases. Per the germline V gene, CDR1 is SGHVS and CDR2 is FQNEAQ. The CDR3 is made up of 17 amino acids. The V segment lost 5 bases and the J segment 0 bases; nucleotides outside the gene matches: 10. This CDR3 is CASSPRRDRHSGNTIYF. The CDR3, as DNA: TGTGCCAGCAGCCCGAGGCGGGACAGACACTCTGGAAACACCATATATTTT.

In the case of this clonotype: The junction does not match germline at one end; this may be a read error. The CDR3 region has the DNA TGTGCCTGCAGTCCGGGACTAGCGGGCGCCACAGATACGCAGTATTTT. It yields the protein CACSPGLAGATDTQYF. V gene TRBV12-3 or TRBV12-4 combines with J gene TRBJ2-3; 12 nucleotides align to TRBD2. The CDR3 covers 16 residues.